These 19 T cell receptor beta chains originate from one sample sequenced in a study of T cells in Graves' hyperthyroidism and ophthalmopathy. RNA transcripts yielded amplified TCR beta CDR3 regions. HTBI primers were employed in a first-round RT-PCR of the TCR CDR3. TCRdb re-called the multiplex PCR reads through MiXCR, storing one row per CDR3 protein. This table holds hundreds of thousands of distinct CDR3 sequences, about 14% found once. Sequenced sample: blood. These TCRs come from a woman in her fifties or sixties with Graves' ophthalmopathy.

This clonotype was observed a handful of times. This CDR3 reads CASSVEPGDPEAFF. The CDR3 DNA follows: TGTGCCAGCAGCGTAGAGCCAGGTGACCCTGAAGCTTTCTTT. J is TRBJ1-1 and V is TRBV9; no firm D call. CDR3 size: 14 residues. Germline loops: CDR1 SGDLS, CDR2 YYNGEE. With 0 bases removed from V and 6 bases from J, the gap between germline ends came to 12 bases. Filled out from reference TRBV9 and TRBJ1-1, the complete variable domain reads DSGVTQTPKHLITATGQRVTLRCSPRSGDLSVYWYQQSLDQGLQFLIQYYNGEERAKGNILERFSAQQFPDLHSELNLSSLELGDSALYFCASSVEPGDPEAFFGQGTRLTVV.

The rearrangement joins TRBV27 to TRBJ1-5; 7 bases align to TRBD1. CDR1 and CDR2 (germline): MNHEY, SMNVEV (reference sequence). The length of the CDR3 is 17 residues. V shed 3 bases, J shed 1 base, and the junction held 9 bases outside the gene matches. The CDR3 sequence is CASSFSHRGGSNQPQHF. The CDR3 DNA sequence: TGTGCCAGCAGTTTCTCTCACAGGGGTGGGAGCAATCAGCCCCAGCATTTT.

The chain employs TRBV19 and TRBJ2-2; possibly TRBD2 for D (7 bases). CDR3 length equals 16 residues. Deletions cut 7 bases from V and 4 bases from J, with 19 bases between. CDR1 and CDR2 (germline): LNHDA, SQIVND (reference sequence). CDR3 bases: TGTGCCAGTACCCTCGTAGGGGGGGTCTCCACCGGGGAGCTGTTTTTT. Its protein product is CASTLVGGVSTGELFF.

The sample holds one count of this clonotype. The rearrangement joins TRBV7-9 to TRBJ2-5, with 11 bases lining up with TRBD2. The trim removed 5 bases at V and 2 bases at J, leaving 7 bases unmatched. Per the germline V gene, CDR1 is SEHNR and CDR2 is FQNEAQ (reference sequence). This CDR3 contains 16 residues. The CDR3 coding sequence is TGTGCCAGCAGCGGCAGAGGACTAGCGGGTCAAGAGACCCAGTACTTC. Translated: CASSGRGLAGQETQYF.

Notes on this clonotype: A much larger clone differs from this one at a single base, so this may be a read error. CDR3 bases: TGCGCCGGCAGCGCGACAGGGCTCCGAAGCTATGGCTACACCTTC. Protein: CAGSATGLRSYGYTF. The rearrangement links TRBV5-1 to TRBJ1-2; 7 positions match TRBD1. The CDR3 sequence is 15 residues long. Germline V gene sequence: CDR1 SGHRS, CDR2 YFSETQ.

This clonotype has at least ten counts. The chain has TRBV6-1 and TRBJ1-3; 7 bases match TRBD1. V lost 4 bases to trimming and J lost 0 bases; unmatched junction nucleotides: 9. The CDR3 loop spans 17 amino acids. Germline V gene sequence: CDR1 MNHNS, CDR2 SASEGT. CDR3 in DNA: TGTGCCAGCAGTGCCGGGACAGTAATCTTCTCTGGAAACACCATATATTTT. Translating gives CASSAGTVIFSGNTIYF.

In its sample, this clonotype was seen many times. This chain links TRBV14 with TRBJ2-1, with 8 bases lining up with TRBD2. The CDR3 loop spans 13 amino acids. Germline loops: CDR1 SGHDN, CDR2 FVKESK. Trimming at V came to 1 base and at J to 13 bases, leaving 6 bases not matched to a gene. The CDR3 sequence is CASSQGTSGIQFF. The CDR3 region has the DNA TGTGCCAGCAGCCAAGGTACTAGCGGTATTCAGTTCTTC. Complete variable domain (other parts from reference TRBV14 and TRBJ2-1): EAGVTQFPSHSVIEKGQTVTLRCDPISGHDNLYWYRRVMGKEIKFLLHFVKESKQDESGMPNNRFLAERTGGTYSTLKVQPAELEDSGVYFCASSQGTSGIQFFGPGTRLTVL.

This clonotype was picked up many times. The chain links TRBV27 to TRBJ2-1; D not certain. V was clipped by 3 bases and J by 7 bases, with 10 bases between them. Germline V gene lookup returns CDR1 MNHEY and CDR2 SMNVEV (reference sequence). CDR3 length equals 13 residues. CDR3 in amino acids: CASSFSPRNEQFF. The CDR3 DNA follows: TGTGCCAGCAGTTTCTCGCCCCGGAATGAGCAGTTCTTC.

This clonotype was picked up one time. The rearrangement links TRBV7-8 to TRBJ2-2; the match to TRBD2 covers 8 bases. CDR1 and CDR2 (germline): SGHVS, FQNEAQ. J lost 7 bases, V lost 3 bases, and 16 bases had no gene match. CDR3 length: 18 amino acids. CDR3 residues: CASSFRVLAGLGGGELFF. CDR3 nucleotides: TGTGCCAGCAGCTTTCGGGTGCTAGCGGGCCTCGGGGGCGGGGAGCTGTTTTTT. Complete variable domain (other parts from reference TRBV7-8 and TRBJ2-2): GAGVSQSPRYKVAKRGQDVALRCDPISGHVSLFWYQQALGQGPEFLTYFQNEAQLDKSGLPSDRFFAERPEGSVSTLKIQRTQQEDSAVYLCASSFRVLAGLGGGELFFGEGSRLTVL.

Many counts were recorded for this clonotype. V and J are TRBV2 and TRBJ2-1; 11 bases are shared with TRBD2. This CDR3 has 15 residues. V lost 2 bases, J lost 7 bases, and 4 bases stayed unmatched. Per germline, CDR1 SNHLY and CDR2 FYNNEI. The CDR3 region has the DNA TGTGCCAGCAGTGAACTAGCGGGAGGATTAAATGAGCAGTTCTTC. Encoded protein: CASSELAGGLNEQFF.

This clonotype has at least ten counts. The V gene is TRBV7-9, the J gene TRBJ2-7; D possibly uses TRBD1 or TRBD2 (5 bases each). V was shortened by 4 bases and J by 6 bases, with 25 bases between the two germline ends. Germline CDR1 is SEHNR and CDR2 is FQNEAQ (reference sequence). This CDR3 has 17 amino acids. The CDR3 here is CASSSGDAGQGPSEQYF. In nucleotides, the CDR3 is TGTGCCAGCAGCTCTGGGGACGCGGGCCAAGGCCCCAGCGAGCAGTACTTC.

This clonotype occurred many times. The CDR3 nucleotides are TGTGCCAGCAGCCAGAATAGCGGGAGTGGGGGCGAGCAGTACTTC. Translated: CASSQNSGSGGEQYF. The J gene is TRBJ2-7, the V gene TRBV3-1; the match to TRBD2 covers 9 bases. The length of the CDR3 is 15 residues. The germline gives CDR1 LGHDT, CDR2 YNNKEL (reference sequence). V gave up 3 bases and J gave up 6 bases; unmatched junction bases: 9.

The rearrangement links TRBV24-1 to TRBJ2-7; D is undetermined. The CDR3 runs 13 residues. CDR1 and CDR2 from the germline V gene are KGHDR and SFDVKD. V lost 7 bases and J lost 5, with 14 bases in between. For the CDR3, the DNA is TGTGCCACCAGCAACTTCGAGACGGACGAGCAGTACTTC. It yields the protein CATSNFETDEQYF.

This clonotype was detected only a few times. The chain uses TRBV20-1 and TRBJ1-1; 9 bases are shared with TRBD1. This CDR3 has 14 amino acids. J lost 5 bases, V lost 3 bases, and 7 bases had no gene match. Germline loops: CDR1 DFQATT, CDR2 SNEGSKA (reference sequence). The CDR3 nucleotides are TGCAGTGCTAGGGAACAGGGGGCTTTAACTGAAGCTTTCTTT. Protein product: CSAREQGALTEAFF.

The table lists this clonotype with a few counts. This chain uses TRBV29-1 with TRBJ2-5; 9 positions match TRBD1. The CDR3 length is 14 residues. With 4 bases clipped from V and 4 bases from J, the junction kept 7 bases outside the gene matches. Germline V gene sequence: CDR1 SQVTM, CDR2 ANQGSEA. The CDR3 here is CSVAQGAGGETQYF. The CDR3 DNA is TGCAGCGTTGCACAGGGGGCAGGTGGAGAGACCCAGTACTTC.

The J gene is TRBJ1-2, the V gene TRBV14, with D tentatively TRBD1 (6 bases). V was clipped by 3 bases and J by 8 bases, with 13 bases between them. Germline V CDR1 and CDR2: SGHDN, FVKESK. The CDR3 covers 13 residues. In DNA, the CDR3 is TGTGCCAGCAGCCAGTCCACAGGGTCCGGCTACACCTTC. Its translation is CASSQSTGSGYTF.

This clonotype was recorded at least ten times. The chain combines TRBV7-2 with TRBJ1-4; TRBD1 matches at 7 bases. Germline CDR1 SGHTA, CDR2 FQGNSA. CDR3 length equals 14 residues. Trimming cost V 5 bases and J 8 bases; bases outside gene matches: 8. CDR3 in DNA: TGTGCCAGCAGCCTGGGACAGAGCGGGGAAAAACTGTTTTTT. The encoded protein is CASSLGQSGEKLFF.

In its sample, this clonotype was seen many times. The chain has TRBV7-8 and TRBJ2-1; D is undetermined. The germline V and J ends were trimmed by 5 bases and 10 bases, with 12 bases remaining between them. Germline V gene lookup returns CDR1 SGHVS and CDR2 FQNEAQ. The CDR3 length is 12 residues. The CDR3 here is CASSHLANEQFF. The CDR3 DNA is TGTGCCAGCAGCCACCTGGCTAACGAGCAGTTCTTC.

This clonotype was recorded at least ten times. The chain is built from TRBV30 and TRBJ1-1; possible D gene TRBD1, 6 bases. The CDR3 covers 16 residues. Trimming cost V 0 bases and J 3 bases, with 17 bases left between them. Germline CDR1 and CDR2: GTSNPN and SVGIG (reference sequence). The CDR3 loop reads CAWSVHMGARDTEAFF. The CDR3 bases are TGTGCCTGGAGTGTACATATGGGGGCCCGGGACACTGAAGCTTTCTTT. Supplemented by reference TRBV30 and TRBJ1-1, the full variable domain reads SQTIHQWPATLVQPVGSPLSLECTVEGTSNPNLYWYRQAAGRGLQLLFYSVGIGQISSEVPQNLSASRPQDRQFILSSKKLLLSDSGFYLCAWSVHMGARDTEAFFGQGTRLTVV.